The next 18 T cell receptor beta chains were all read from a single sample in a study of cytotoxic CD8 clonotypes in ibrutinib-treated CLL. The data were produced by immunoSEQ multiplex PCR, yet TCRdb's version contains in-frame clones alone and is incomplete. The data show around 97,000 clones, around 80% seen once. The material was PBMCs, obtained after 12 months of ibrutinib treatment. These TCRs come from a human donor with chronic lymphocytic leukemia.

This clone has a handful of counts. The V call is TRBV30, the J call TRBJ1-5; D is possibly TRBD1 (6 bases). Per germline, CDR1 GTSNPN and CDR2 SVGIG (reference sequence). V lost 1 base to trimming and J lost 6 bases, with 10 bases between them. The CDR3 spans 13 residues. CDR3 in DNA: TGTGCCTGGAGTGCGCAGGGGAGTCAGCCCCAGCATTTT. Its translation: CAWSAQGSQPQHF.

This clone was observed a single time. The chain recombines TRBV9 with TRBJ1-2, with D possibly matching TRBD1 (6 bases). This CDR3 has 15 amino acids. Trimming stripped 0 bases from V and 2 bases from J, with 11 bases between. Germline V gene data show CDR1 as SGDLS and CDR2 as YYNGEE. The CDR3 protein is CASSVDEGGNYGYTF. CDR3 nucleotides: TGTGCCAGCAGCGTAGATGAAGGGGGAAACTATGGCTACACCTTC.

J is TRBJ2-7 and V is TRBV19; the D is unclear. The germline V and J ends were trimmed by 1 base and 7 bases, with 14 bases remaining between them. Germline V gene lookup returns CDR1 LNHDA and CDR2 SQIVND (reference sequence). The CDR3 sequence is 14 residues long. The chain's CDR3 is CASSIGTSSLEQYF. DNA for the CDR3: TGTGCCAGTAGTATAGGCACATCCTCCCTGGAGCAGTACTTC.

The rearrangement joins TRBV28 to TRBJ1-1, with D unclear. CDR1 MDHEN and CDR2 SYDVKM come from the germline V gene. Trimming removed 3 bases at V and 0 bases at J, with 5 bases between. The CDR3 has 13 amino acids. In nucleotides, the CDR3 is TGTGCCAGCAGTTTTACAGTGAACACTGAAGCTTTCTTT. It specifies CASSFTVNTEAFF.

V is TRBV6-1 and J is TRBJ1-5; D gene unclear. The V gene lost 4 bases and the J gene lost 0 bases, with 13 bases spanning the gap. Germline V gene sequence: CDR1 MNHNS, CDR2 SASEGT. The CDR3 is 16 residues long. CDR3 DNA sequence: TGTGCCAGCAGTGGCGGCACGACCTATAGCAATCAGCCCCAGCATTTT. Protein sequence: CASSGGTTYSNQPQHF.

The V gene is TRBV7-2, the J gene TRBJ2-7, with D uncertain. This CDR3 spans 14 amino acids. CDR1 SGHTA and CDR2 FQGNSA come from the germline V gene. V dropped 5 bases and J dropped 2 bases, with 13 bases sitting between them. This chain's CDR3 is CASSPGGSAYEQYF. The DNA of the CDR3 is TGTGCCAGCAGCCCGGGCGGCAGCGCCTACGAGCAGTACTTC.

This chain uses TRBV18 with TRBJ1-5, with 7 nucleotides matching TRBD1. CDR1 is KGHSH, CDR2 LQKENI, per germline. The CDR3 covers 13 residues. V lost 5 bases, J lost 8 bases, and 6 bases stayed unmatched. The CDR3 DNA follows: TGTGCCAGCTCAGGCGGACAGGAGGAGCCCCAGCATTTT. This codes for CASSGGQEEPQHF.

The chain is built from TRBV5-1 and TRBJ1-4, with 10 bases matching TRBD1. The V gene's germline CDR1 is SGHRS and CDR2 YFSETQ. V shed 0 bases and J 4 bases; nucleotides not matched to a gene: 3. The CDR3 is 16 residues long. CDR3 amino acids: CASSLGQGAVNEKLFF. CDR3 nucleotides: TGCGCCAGCAGCTTGGGACAGGGGGCCGTTAATGAAAAACTGTTTTTT.

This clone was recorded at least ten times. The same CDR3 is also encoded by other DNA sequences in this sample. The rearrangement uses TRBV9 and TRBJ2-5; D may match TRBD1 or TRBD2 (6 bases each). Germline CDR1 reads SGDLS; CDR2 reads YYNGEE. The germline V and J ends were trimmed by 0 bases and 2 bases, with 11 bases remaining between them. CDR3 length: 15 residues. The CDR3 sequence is CASSVVGGRQETQYF. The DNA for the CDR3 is TGTGCCAGCAGCGTAGTTGGGGGGCGTCAAGAGACCCAGTACTTC.

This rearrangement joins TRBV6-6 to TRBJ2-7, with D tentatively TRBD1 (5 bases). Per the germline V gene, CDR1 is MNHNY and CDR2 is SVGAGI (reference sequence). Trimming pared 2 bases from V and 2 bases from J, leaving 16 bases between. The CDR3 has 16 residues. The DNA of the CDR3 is TGTGCCAGCAGTTACAGTTTGGCAGGGTCAGCCTACGAGCAGTACTTC. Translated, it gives CASSYSLAGSAYEQYF.

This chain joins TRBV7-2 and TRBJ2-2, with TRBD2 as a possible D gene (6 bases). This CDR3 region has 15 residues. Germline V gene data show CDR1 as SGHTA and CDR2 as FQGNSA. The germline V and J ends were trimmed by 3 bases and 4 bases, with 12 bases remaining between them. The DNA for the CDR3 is TGTGCCAGCAGCTTTAGCGGTCGAGGCACCGGGGAGCTGTTTTTT. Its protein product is CASSFSGRGTGELFF.

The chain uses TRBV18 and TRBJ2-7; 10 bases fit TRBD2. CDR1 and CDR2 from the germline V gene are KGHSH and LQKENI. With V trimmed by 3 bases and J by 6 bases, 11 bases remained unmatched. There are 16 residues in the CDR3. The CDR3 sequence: CASSPGLAGASGEQYF. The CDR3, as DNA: TGTGCCAGCTCACCGGGGCTAGCGGGGGCGTCGGGCGAGCAGTACTTC.

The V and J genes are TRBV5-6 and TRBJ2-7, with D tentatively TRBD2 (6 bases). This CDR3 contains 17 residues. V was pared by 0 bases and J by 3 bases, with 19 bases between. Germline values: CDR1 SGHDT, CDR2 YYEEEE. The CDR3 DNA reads TGTGCCAGCAGCTTGGCCGGGTGGGAGGCTCGTGGCTACGAGCAGTACTTC. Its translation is CASSLAGWEARGYEQYF.

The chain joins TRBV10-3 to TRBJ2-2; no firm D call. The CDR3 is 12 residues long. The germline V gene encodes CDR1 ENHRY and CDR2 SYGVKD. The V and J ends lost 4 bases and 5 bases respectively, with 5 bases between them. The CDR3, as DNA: TGTGCCATCAGTGGACAAACCGGGGAGCTGTTTTTT. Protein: CAISGQTGELFF.

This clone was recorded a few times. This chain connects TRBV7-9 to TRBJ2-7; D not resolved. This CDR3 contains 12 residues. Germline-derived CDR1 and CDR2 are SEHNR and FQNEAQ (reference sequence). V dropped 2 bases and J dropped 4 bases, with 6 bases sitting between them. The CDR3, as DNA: TGTGCCAGCAGCTTACAGGCTTACGAGCAGTACTTC. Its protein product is CASSLQAYEQYF.

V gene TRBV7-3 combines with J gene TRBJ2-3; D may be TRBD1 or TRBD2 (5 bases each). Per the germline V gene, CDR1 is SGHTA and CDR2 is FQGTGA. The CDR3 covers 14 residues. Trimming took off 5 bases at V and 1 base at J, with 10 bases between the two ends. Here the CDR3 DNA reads TGTGCCAGCAGCGGGGGAGAACGCACAGATACGCAGTATTTT. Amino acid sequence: CASSGGERTDTQYF.

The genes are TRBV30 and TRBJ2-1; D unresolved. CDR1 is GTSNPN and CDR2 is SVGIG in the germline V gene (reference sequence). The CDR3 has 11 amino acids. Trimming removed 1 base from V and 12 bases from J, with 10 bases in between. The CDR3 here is CAWSGSGSQFF. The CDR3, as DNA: TGTGCCTGGAGTGGGTCGGGCTCGCAGTTCTTC. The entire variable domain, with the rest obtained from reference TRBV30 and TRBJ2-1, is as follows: SQTIHQWPATLVQPVGSPLSLECTVEGTSNPNLYWYRQAAGRGLQLLFYSVGIGQISSEVPQNLSASRPQDRQFILSSKKLLLSDSGFYLCAWSGSGSQFFGPGTRLTVL.

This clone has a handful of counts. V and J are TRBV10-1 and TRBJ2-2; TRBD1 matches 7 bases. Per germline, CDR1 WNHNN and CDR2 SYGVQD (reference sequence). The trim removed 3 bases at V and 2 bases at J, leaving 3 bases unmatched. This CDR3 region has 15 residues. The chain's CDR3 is CASSDPGGNTGELFF. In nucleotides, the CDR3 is TGCGCCAGCAGTGACCCAGGGGGTAACACCGGGGAGCTGTTTTTT.